The present T cell receptor beta chain was sequenced within a study of blood T cell repertoires in COVID-19. At the level of the study: The analysed material was cDNA or gDNA that came from T cells, B-cell-depleted T cells, or PBMCs.

Data came from immunoSEQ multiplex PCR; TCRdb stores just in-frame clones and leaves some out. The repertoire holds about 350,000 clones, with about nine tenths as singletons. Contact with a PCR-confirmed or clinician-diagnosed COVID-19 case occurred within 2 weeks of entry. The CDR3 spans 12 residues. V was trimmed by 0 bases and J by 9 bases, leaving 8 bases between them. CDR1 and CDR2 (germline): SGHNT, YYREEE (reference sequence). This receptor was taken from a woman in her thirties who had been exposed to COVID-19. The sample consisted of PBMCs or T cells enriched from blood (not recorded which). The chain couples TRBV5-4 to TRBJ2-3; no firm D call. CDR3 region: CASSLGQTTQYF. In DNA form, the CDR3 reads TGTGCCAGCAGCTTGGGACAAACAACGCAGTATTTT.